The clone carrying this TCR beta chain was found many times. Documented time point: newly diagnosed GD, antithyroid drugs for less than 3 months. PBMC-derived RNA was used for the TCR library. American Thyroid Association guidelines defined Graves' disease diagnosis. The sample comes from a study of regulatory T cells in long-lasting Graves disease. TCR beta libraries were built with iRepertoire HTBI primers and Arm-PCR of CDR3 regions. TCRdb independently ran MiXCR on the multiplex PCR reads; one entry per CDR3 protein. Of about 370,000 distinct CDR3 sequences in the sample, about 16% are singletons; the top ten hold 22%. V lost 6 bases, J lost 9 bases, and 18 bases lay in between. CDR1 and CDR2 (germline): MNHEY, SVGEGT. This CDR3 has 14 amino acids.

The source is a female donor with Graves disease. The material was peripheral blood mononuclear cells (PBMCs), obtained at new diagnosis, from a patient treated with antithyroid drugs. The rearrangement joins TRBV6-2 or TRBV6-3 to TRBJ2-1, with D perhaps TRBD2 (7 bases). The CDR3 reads CASSFPMGGAEQFF. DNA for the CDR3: TGTGCCAGCAGCTTCCCTATGGGGGGGGCTGAGCAGTTCTTC.